These 28 T cell receptor beta chains came from one sample sequenced in a study of response to subunit inactivated influenza vaccine. TCRdb passed the RT-PCR reads through MiXCR, listing each CDR3 protein once. The table has about 500,000 distinct CDR3 sequences, 16% seen once. The specimen was CD4+ T cells sorted from PBMCs, collected 23 to 25 months after vaccination. These receptors came from a man aged 50-75 years who received an inactivated influenza vaccine.

This clonotype was seen at least ten times. This chain connects TRBV6-5 to TRBJ2-1; D not resolved. Trimming took 0 bases from V and 0 from J, leaving 6 bases between them. In germline, CDR1 is MNHEY, CDR2 SVGAGI. The CDR3 extends over 15 amino acids. The CDR3 coding sequence is TGTGCCAGCAGTTACTCGCTAAGCTCCTACAATGAGCAGTTCTTC. Amino acids: CASSYSLSSYNEQFF.

CDR3 in DNA: TGTGCCAGCACCGTGGGACAGAACTATGGCTACACCTTC. It is translated as CASTVGQNYGYTF. This sequence joins TRBV3-1 and TRBJ1-2, with TRBD1 matching 7 bases. The CDR3 consists of 13 residues. With 7 bases clipped from V and 2 bases from J, the junction kept 4 bases outside the gene matches. CDR1 is LGHDT, CDR2 YNNKEL, per germline (reference sequence).

The CDR3 region is CASSVAPSHNEQFF. The CDR3 region has the DNA TGTGCCAGCAGCGTAGCTCCTAGCCACAATGAGCAGTTCTTC. The chain uses TRBV9 and TRBJ2-1, with D possibly TRBD2 on 5 matching bases. Looked up from germline, CDR1 is SGDLS and CDR2 is YYNGEE. Deletions cut 0 bases from V and 5 bases from J, with 9 bases between. The CDR3 consists of 14 residues.

This clonotype was detected only a few times. The rearrangement uses TRBV15 and TRBJ2-7, with a possible D match to TRBD1 (6 bases). From germline, CDR1 is LNHNV and CDR2 YYDKDF (reference sequence). V lost 6 bases and J 7 bases, leaving 19 bases between the germline ends. This CDR3 contains 14 residues. CDR3 sequence (DNA): TGTGCCACCAGTGACAGGTCTTTTGGAGGAGAGCAGTACTTC. Amino acid sequence: CATSDRSFGGEQYF.

There are a few counts of this clonotype. This rearrangement joins TRBV20-1 to TRBJ1-2; no clear D gene. Trimming cost V 0 bases and J 7 bases, with 12 bases left between them. The CDR3 length is 13 residues. Germline CDR1 is DFQATT and CDR2 is SNEGSKA (reference sequence). The CDR3 nucleotides are TGCAGTGCTAGAGATACAAGGGAGTCTGGCTACACCTTC. Translating it yields CSARDTRESGYTF.

This clonotype has a handful of counts. The chain joins TRBV9 to TRBJ2-5, with 11 bases that match TRBD1. CDR1 SGDLS and CDR2 YYNGEE come from the germline V gene. V shed 2 bases and J 0 bases; nucleotides not matched to a gene: 0. The CDR3 covers 15 residues. The CDR3 sequence: CASSVDRGHQETQYF. CDR3 nucleotides: TGTGCCAGCAGCGTGGACAGGGGGCACCAAGAGACCCAGTACTTC.

This clonotype was recorded a few times. The chain recombines TRBV12-3 or TRBV12-4 with TRBJ2-1, with D maybe TRBD1 (6 bases). There are 11 residues in the CDR3. V was pared by 7 bases and J by 8 bases, with 9 bases between. Here the CDR3 DNA reads TGTGCCAGCAACAGGGTTGATGAGCAGTTCTTC. The encoded protein is CASNRVDEQFF.

V and J are TRBV29-1 and TRBJ1-3, with D possibly being TRBD1 (5 bases). CDR1 and CDR2 from the germline V gene are SQVTM and ANQGSEA. Trimming stripped 6 bases from V and 0 bases from J, with 12 bases between. The CDR3 sequence is 14 residues long. CDR3 coding DNA: TGCAGCGTAAGGGACCTCAGCTCTGGAAACACCATATATTTT. It yields the protein CSVRDLSSGNTIYF.

This clonotype was recorded a few times. The rearrangement links TRBV12-3 or TRBV12-4 to TRBJ2-7; D remains ambiguous. The CDR3 covers 15 residues. The V gene lost 5 bases and the J gene lost 3 bases, with 17 bases spanning the gap. The CDR3 DNA reads TGTGCCAGCAGTCCCCCCTCGGGCACTAACTACGAGCAGTACTTC. Its protein product is CASSPPSGTNYEQYF.

This clonotype came up many times. The chain recombines TRBV12-3 or TRBV12-4 with TRBJ2-5, with 9 bases lining up with TRBD1. The CDR3 spans 14 residues. With V trimmed by 3 bases and J by 6 bases, 5 bases remained unmatched. CDR3 protein: CASSFETGGKTQYF. CDR3 coding DNA: TGTGCCAGCAGTTTCGAGACAGGGGGAAAGACCCAGTACTTC.

This clonotype was counted only a few times. The J gene is TRBJ2-7, the V gene TRBV12-3 or TRBV12-4; 12 positions agree with TRBD2. V trimming: 6 bases; J trimming: 7 bases; junction bases outside the gene matches: 10. The CDR3 is 15 residues long. The CDR3: CASSLGLAGPEEQYF. The CDR3 coding sequence is TGTGCCAGCAGCCTGGGACTAGCGGGTCCGGAAGAGCAGTACTTC.

This clonotype was found a few times. V gene TRBV6-6 combines with J gene TRBJ1-4; D ambiguous. V was trimmed by 0 bases and J by 8 bases, leaving 4 bases between them. This CDR3 region has 12 residues. CDR1 is MNHNY, CDR2 SVGAGI, per germline (reference sequence). In nucleotides, the CDR3 is TGTGCCAGCAGTTACTCTCGAGAAAAACTGTTTTTT. This gives the protein CASSYSREKLFF.

V is TRBV15 and J is TRBJ2-7; D assignment may be TRBD1 or TRBD2 (6 bases each). This CDR3 comprises 15 residues. Germline CDR1 and CDR2: LNHNV and YYDKDF (reference sequence). Trimming took 0 bases from V and 5 from J, leaving 14 bases between them. The CDR3 reads CATSRDRVGGDEQYF. The CDR3 DNA reads TGTGCCACCAGCAGAGATAGAGTCGGGGGCGACGAGCAGTACTTC. Full variable domain (outside the CDR3, taken from reference TRBV15 and TRBJ2-7): DAMVIQNPRYQVTQFGKPVTLSCSQTLNHNVMYWYQQKSSQAPKLLFHYYDKDFNNEADTPDNFQSRRPNTSFCFLDIRSPGLGDTAMYLCATSRDRVGGDEQYFGPGTRLTVT.

This clonotype was detected only a few times. The CDR3 here is CASSLSGATYEQYF. CDR3 nucleotides: TGTGCCAGCAGCTTATCCGGGGCCACCTACGAGCAGTACTTC. This chain connects TRBV7-2 to TRBJ2-7; possibly TRBD1 or TRBD2 for D (5 bases each). V was shortened by 2 bases and J by 2 bases, with 10 bases between the two germline ends. In germline, CDR1 is SGHTA, CDR2 FQGNSA. This CDR3 is 14 amino acids long. The full variable domain, its missing parts supplied by reference TRBV7-2 and TRBJ2-7, is GAGVSQSPSNKVTEKGKDVELRCDPISGHTALYWYRQSLGQGLEFLIYFQGNSAPDKSGLPSDRFSAERTGGSVSTLTIQRTQQEDSAVYLCASSLSGATYEQYFGPGTRLTVT.

The chain joins TRBV6-1 to TRBJ1-1; D is undetermined. CDR3 length equals 13 residues. Deletions cut 7 bases from V and 1 base from J, with 10 bases between. Germline V CDR1 and CDR2: MNHNS, SASEGT. This chain's CDR3 is CASNPKGNTEAFF. CDR3 DNA sequence: TGTGCCAGCAATCCGAAGGGGAACACTGAAGCTTTCTTT.

This clonotype was detected only a few times. The rearrangement joins TRBV27 to TRBJ1-1, with D perhaps TRBD1 (5 bases). The V gene's germline CDR1 is MNHEY and CDR2 SMNVEV (reference sequence). Trimming removed 2 bases at V and 4 bases at J, with 14 bases between. This CDR3 region has 15 residues. The CDR3 region is CASSLGGALGTEAFF. The CDR3 DNA reads as TGTGCCAGCAGTTTAGGTGGGGCACTGGGCACTGAAGCTTTCTTT.

This clonotype showed up just a few times. The chain recombines TRBV6-5 with TRBJ2-3, with D unclear. This CDR3 is built from 15 residues. The V gene's germline CDR1 is MNHEY and CDR2 SVGAGI. Trimming cost V 0 bases and J 0 bases, with 7 bases left between them. The CDR3 region has the DNA TGTGCCAGCAGTTACTCCCAGGACAGCACAGATACGCAGTATTTT. Translation gives CASSYSQDSTDTQYF.

The chain has TRBV5-5 and TRBJ2-3, with 9 bases that match TRBD2. J lost 6 bases, V lost 7 bases, and 9 bases had no gene match. From germline, CDR1 is SGHKS and CDR2 YYEKEE (reference sequence). This CDR3 contains 14 residues. The CDR3 DNA reads TGTGCCAGCGGCCGCGGGGGGGCCGATGATACGCAGTATTTT. Amino acid sequence: CASGRGGADDTQYF. The entire variable domain, with the rest obtained from reference TRBV5-5 and TRBJ2-3, is as follows: DAGVTQSPTHLIKTRGQQVTLRCSPISGHKSVSWYQQVLGQGPQFIFQYYEKEERGRGNFPDRFSARQFPNYSSELNVNALLLGDSALYLCASGRGGADDTQYFGPGTRLTVL.

The V gene is TRBV5-1, the J gene TRBJ2-1; D uncertain. V was clipped by 0 bases and J by 6 bases, with 10 bases between them. CDR3 length equals 14 residues. Germline V gene data show CDR1 as SGHRS and CDR2 as YFSETQ. CDR3 sequence reads: CASSLAGTFNEQFF. The CDR3 DNA is TGCGCCAGCAGCTTGGCGGGCACTTTCAATGAGCAGTTCTTC.

V gene TRBV12-3 or TRBV12-4 combines with J gene TRBJ1-4; 7 bases are a match to TRBD1. There are 13 residues in the CDR3. V lost 3 bases, J lost 8 bases, and 3 bases stayed unmatched. This CDR3 reads CASSLGQREKLFF. CDR3 DNA sequence: TGTGCCAGCAGTTTGGGACAGCGGGAAAAACTGTTTTTT.

This clonotype occurred a few times. The chain links TRBV24-1 to TRBJ2-3; D is unresolved. The V gene's germline CDR1 is KGHDR and CDR2 SFDVKD. The V end lost 4 bases, the J end lost 0 bases, and 10 bases lay between the germline ends. The CDR3 has 15 residues. In nucleotides, the CDR3 is TGTGCCACCAGTGACCCCCTCCTTAGCACAGATACGCAGTATTTT. It translates to CATSDPLLSTDTQYF.

The V call is TRBV12-3 or TRBV12-4, the J call TRBJ2-3; TRBD2 agrees at 10 bases. V lost 7 bases, J lost 0 bases, and 4 bases stayed unmatched. This CDR3 has 15 amino acids. In DNA form, the CDR3 reads TGTGCCAGCACCCCGGGACTAGCGAGCACAGATACGCAGTATTTT. Translated, it gives CASTPGLASTDTQYF.

The genes are TRBV11-2 and TRBJ2-1; no firm D call. Trimming pared 4 bases from V and 10 bases from J, leaving 11 bases between. The CDR3 contains 12 residues. In germline, CDR1 is SGHAT, CDR2 FQNNGV. The CDR3, as DNA: TGTGCCAGCAGCTCCCCCGCTGGAGAGCAGTTCTTC. It yields the protein CASSSPAGEQFF.

This clonotype was picked up many times. This chain joins TRBV9 and TRBJ2-1, with D perhaps assigned TRBD1 or TRBD2 (5 bases each). The CDR3 totals 15 residues. The V gene's germline CDR1 is SGDLS and CDR2 YYNGEE. The V and J ends lost 0 bases and 0 bases respectively, with 7 bases between them. The CDR3 spells CASSVGGYSYNEQFF. CDR3 DNA: TGTGCCAGCAGCGTAGGGGGGTACTCCTACAATGAGCAGTTCTTC.

This chain uses TRBV6-5 with TRBJ2-1, with 7 positions matching TRBD2. The CDR3 has 16 amino acids. The V gene's germline CDR1 is MNHEY and CDR2 SVGAGI. Trimming cost V 0 bases and J 7 bases; bases outside gene matches: 9. CDR3 in DNA: TGTGCCAGCAGTTACTCATTCGCCAGCGGGGTTAATGAGCAGTTCTTC. As protein: CASSYSFASGVNEQFF.

The V call is TRBV24-1, the J call TRBJ2-3, with D perhaps matching TRBD1 (6 bases). The CDR3 consists of 16 residues. Deletions cut 3 bases from V and 1 base from J, with 13 bases between. From germline, CDR1 is KGHDR and CDR2 SFDVKD. The CDR3 region is CATSDRMDSRTDTQYF. The CDR3 coding sequence is TGTGCCACCAGTGATCGAATGGACAGTCGCACAGATACGCAGTATTTT.

This rearrangement joins TRBV5-8 to TRBJ2-3, with 8 bases matching TRBD1. The V gene end was trimmed by 0 bases and the J gene end by 3 bases; junction bases not matched to a gene: 9. From germline, CDR1 is SGHTS and CDR2 YDEGEE. CDR3 length equals 17 residues. CDR3 protein: CASSLGQGLAGTDTQYF. In DNA form, the CDR3 reads TGTGCCAGCAGCTTGGGACAGGGGCTAGCAGGAACAGATACGCAGTATTTT. The entire variable domain, with the rest obtained from reference TRBV5-8 and TRBJ2-3, is as follows: EAGVTQSPTHLIKTRGQQATLRCSPISGHTSVYWYQQALGLGLQFLLWYDEGEERNRGNFPPRFSGRQFPNYSSELNVNALELEDSALYLCASSLGQGLAGTDTQYFGPGTRLTVL.

This clonotype was picked up a small number of times. The V call is TRBV12-3 or TRBV12-4, the J call TRBJ1-2; no reliable D call. This CDR3 contains 15 residues. Deletions cut 4 bases from V and 6 bases from J, with 18 bases between. CDR3 in amino acids: CASSSSVRYANGYTF. CDR3 DNA: TGTGCCAGCAGTTCCTCAGTTCGTTACGCGAATGGCTACACCTTC.